The 28 T cell receptor beta chains below all came from one sample that was sequenced in a study of blood T cells in healthy people across ages. Primers used in a second PCR of roughly 7 to 11 cycles were a sample-barcoded 5' primer and a J-beta primer mix. MiXCR was run by TCRdb on the 5' RACE reads, yielding one entry per CDR3 protein. The sample shows over 1,500,000 distinct CDR3 sequences, about 39% of them seen only once. Specimen: blood. The source is a human donor in good health.

This clonotype was picked up a small number of times. The chain employs TRBV11-1 and TRBJ2-1, with a possible D match to TRBD2 (6 bases). This CDR3 region has 15 residues. Germline loops: CDR1 SGHAT, CDR2 FQDESV (reference sequence). The V gene lost 4 bases and the J gene lost 10 bases, with 20 bases spanning the gap. CDR3 in amino acids: CASSYPLVSGEEQFF. In nucleotides, the CDR3 is TGTGCCAGCAGCTATCCTCTGGTATCGGGGGAGGAGCAGTTCTTC.

This chain links TRBV7-9 with TRBJ2-5; 12 positions agree with TRBD2. V dropped 5 bases and J dropped 5; count of bases not matched to a gene: 6. The CDR3 covers 15 residues. The V gene's germline CDR1 is SEHNR and CDR2 FQNEAQ (reference sequence). The CDR3: CASSPQGLAGETQYF. The CDR3 nucleotides are TGTGCCAGCAGCCCGCAGGGACTAGCGGGTGAGACCCAGTACTTC.

This chain joins TRBV20-1 and TRBJ2-1; no clear D. CDR1 and CDR2 (germline): DFQATT, SNEGSKA (reference sequence). The CDR3 loop spans 15 amino acids. V was shortened by 5 bases and J by 5 bases, with 19 bases between the two germline ends. CDR3 protein: CSAGFMGLYHNEQFF. The CDR3 region has the DNA TGCAGTGCTGGTTTTATGGGTCTCTACCACAATGAGCAGTTCTTC.

The V and J genes are TRBV7-9 and TRBJ2-3, with 7 nucleotides matching TRBD1. The CDR3 spans 17 residues. V shed 4 bases and J 2 bases; nucleotides not matched to a gene: 12. Germline V gene sequence: CDR1 SEHNR, CDR2 FQNEAQ (reference sequence). The CDR3, as DNA: TGTGCCAGCAGCTCCACGGACAGGCGCCCACACACAGATACGCAGTATTTT. Translation gives CASSSTDRRPHTDTQYF.

In regard to this clonotype: This may be a read error: a much more frequent sequence differs by one nucleotide. The V and J genes are TRBV6-1 and TRBJ1-2; a weak D match, TRBD1 (6 bases). Trimming stripped 2 bases from V and 4 bases from J, with 20 bases between. CDR1 and CDR2 (germline): MNHNS, SASEGT. CDR3 length equals 17 residues. The CDR3 DNA follows: TGTGCCAGCAGTGAACGCGTGTACCGACCAGGGGTCTATGGCTACACCTTC. As protein: CASSERVYRPGVYGYTF.

CDR3 coding DNA: TGTGCCAGCAGTCTATCCCACAGGGGGTACTATGGCTACACCTTC. Residues: CASSLSHRGYYGYTF. The chain employs TRBV5-6 and TRBJ1-2; 8 bases match TRBD1. Losses at the gene ends were 5 bases for V and 3 bases for J; bases not matched to a gene: 9. Germline CDR1 is SGHDT and CDR2 is YYEEEE. The CDR3 totals 15 residues.

This clonotype was picked up a small number of times. The V gene is TRBV9, the J gene TRBJ1-4; D is ambiguous. Trimming removed 4 bases from V and 11 bases from J, with 15 bases in between. The germline CDR1 and CDR2 sequences are SGDLS and YYNGEE. The CDR3 is made up of 13 amino acids. Here the CDR3 reads CASSPPDERKLFF. CDR3 sequence (DNA): TGTGCCAGCAGCCCCCCAGACGAGAGGAAACTGTTTTTT.

The rearrangement links TRBV5-5 to TRBJ2-5; 8 bases align to TRBD1. The CDR3 spans 16 residues. V gave up 0 bases and J gave up 7 bases; unmatched junction bases: 11. Germline loops: CDR1 SGHKS, CDR2 YYEKEE (reference sequence). The CDR3 region has the DNA TGTGCCAGCAGCTTGGACGGGACAGGAAGAACGAGGACCCAGTACTTC. Residues: CASSLDGTGRTRTQYF.

This chain links TRBV7-2 with TRBJ1-1; no clear D. Trimming pared 0 bases from V and 2 bases from J, leaving 10 bases between. The length of the CDR3 is 15 residues. Germline V lookup: CDR1 SGHTA, CDR2 FQGNSA. The CDR3 spells CASSLAVTANTEAFF. As DNA, the CDR3 is TGTGCCAGCAGCTTAGCGGTCACGGCAAACACTGAAGCTTTCTTT.

There are a few counts of this clonotype. The rearrangement uses TRBV6-2 or TRBV6-3 and TRBJ1-2; no clear D gene. The CDR3 sequence is 13 residues long. Germline-derived CDR1 and CDR2 are MNHEY and SVGEGT. V shed 2 bases and J shed 4 bases, with 8 bases lying between them. CDR3 bases: TGTGCCAGCAGTTACGGCAGAAGCTATGGCTACACCTTC. Translated, it gives CASSYGRSYGYTF.

With regard to this clonotype: With a much larger clone just one base away, this may be a read error. V gene TRBV14 combines with J gene TRBJ2-7; D is unclear. Germline V lookup: CDR1 SGHDN, CDR2 FVKESK. There are 13 residues in the CDR3. V lost 4 bases and J 1 base, leaving 8 bases between the germline ends. The CDR3 DNA sequence: TGTGCCAGCAGCCCCGAGGCATCCTACGAGCAGTACTTC. Translated: CASSPEASYEQYF.

This clonotype has a count of ten or more. The rearrangement joins TRBV5-1 to TRBJ1-1; 9 positions match TRBD1. The CDR3 totals 17 residues. V lost 0 bases, J lost 5 bases, and 11 bases stayed unmatched. Per the germline V gene, CDR1 is SGHRS and CDR2 is YFSETQ. The CDR3: CASSLDSPGTGRTEAFF. In DNA form, the CDR3 reads TGCGCCAGCAGCTTGGACTCACCCGGGACAGGGCGGACTGAAGCTTTCTTT. Full variable domain (outside the CDR3, taken from reference TRBV5-1 and TRBJ1-1): KAGVTQTPRYLIKTRGQQVTLSCSPISGHRSVSWYQQTPGQGLQFLFEYFSETQRNKGNFPGRFSGRQFSNSRSEMNVSTLELGDSALYLCASSLDSPGTGRTEAFFGQGTRLTVV.

The J gene is TRBJ2-7, the V gene TRBV7-2; 11 nucleotides agree with TRBD2. This CDR3 contains 17 residues. The trim removed 3 bases at V and 1 base at J, leaving 8 bases unmatched. The germline gives CDR1 SGHTA, CDR2 FQGNSA. The CDR3 reads CASSFGSGGAGSYEQYF. DNA of the CDR3: TGTGCCAGCAGCTTTGGTAGCGGGGGGGCTGGATCCTACGAGCAGTACTTC.

V is TRBV6-2 or TRBV6-3 and J is TRBJ1-1, with D possibly matching TRBD1 (6 bases). V shed 6 bases and J shed 1 base, with 15 bases lying between them. The length of the CDR3 is 15 residues. Germline V gene lookup returns CDR1 MNHEY and CDR2 SVGEGT. The CDR3 here is CASRTPGHQNTEAFF. CDR3 sequence (DNA): TGTGCCAGCAGGACCCCGGGACACCAGAACACTGAAGCTTTCTTT.

The chain couples TRBV5-6 to TRBJ2-7; TRBD1 or TRBD2 may be the D gene (5 bases each). The CDR3 is 13 amino acids. CDR1 is SGHDT, CDR2 YYEEEE, per germline. Between the trimmed V and J ends, which lost 4 bases and 2 bases, there was a span of 10 bases. Written as DNA, the CDR3 is TGTGCCAGCAGCGTGGGACGCCCCTACGAGCAGTACTTC. Encoded protein: CASSVGRPYEQYF.

This clonotype turned up a few times. The chain joins TRBV20-1 to TRBJ2-2; TRBD2 might be the D (5 bases). The germline V and J ends were trimmed by 6 bases and 5 bases, with 10 bases remaining between them. In germline, CDR1 is DFQATT, CDR2 SNEGSKA (reference sequence). The CDR3 covers 12 residues. The CDR3 region is CSAPSGTGELFF. CDR3 DNA sequence: TGCAGTGCCCCGTCGGGGACCGGGGAGCTGTTTTTT.

This chain connects TRBV5-1 to TRBJ2-3, with TRBD1 identical over 7 bases. Germline CDR1 and CDR2: SGHRS and YFSETQ. The CDR3 extends over 15 amino acids. V shed 7 bases, J shed 4 bases, and the junction held 12 bases outside the gene matches. The CDR3 DNA reads TGCGCCAGCCGCACAGGGGCCCGTAGCGCAGATACGCAGTATTTT. Encoded protein: CASRTGARSADTQYF.

In its sample, this clonotype was seen a few times. The V and J genes are TRBV28 and TRBJ2-7; D is possibly TRBD1 or TRBD2 (5 bases each). The CDR3 has 15 amino acids. Germline V gene lookup returns CDR1 MDHEN and CDR2 SYDVKM. The V gene lost 1 base and the J gene lost 4 bases, with 14 bases spanning the gap. The CDR3 sequence is CASSLSGDGEYEQYF. The CDR3 region has the DNA TGTGCCAGCAGTTTATCCGGGGACGGGGAATACGAGCAGTACTTC.

The rearrangement uses TRBV4-2 and TRBJ2-3, with D possibly TRBD2 on 7 matching bases. In germline, CDR1 is LGHNA, CDR2 YNFKEQ. The CDR3 spans 14 residues. V dropped 6 bases and J dropped 5 bases, with 15 bases sitting between them. In nucleotides, the CDR3 is TGTGCCAGCAGTTTTGGGGGGGGCCAAGATACGCAGTATTTT. It codes for CASSFGGGQDTQYF.

The V and J genes are TRBV11-2 and TRBJ1-2; D not certain. V was pared by 5 bases and J by 3 bases, with 19 bases between. The CDR3 contains 16 residues. CDR1 and CDR2 from the germline V gene are SGHAT and FQNNGV. This CDR3 is CASSRVGKGNDYGYTF. CDR3 sequence (DNA): TGTGCCAGCAGCCGGGTAGGAAAGGGCAATGACTATGGCTACACCTTC. The whole variable domain, remainder taken from reference TRBV11-2 and TRBJ1-2, is EAGVAQSPRYKIIEKRQSVAFWCNPISGHATLYWYQQILGQGPKLLIQFQNNGVVDDSQLPKDRFSAERLKGVDSTLKIQPAKLEDSAVYLCASSRVGKGNDYGYTFGSGTRLTVV.

A remark on this clonotype: A read error is the likely source, as a far larger clone sits one nucleotide away. This chain joins TRBV2 and TRBJ2-3; no reliable D call. This CDR3 contains 12 residues. Germline CDR1 reads SNHLY; CDR2 reads FYNNEI. CDR3 region: CASSISTDTPYF. CDR3 DNA: TGTGCCAGCAGTATATCCACAGATACGCCGTATTTT.

The gene calls are TRBV4-2 and TRBJ2-1; TRBD2 matches at 7 bases. Trimming took 3 bases from V and 1 from J; bases not matched to a gene: 12. Germline CDR1 LGHNA, CDR2 YNFKEQ. The CDR3 is made up of 18 amino acids. The CDR3: CASSHHGVLAVSYNEQFF. CDR3 DNA: TGTGCCAGCAGCCACCATGGGGTCCTAGCGGTATCCTACAATGAGCAGTTCTTC.

This clonotype turned up a few times. The V gene is TRBV6-6, the J gene TRBJ1-5, with TRBD1 matching 8 bases. This CDR3 has 14 residues. Germline V CDR1 and CDR2: MNHNY, SVGAGI (reference sequence). Losses at the gene ends were 10 bases for V and 7 bases for J; bases not matched to a gene: 12. CDR3 sequence reads: CATTTTGENQPQHF. The CDR3 DNA reads TGTGCCACTACGACGACAGGGGAGAACCAGCCCCAGCATTTT.

This chain joins TRBV13 and TRBJ2-7; 8 bases agree with TRBD1. The CDR3 sequence is 20 residues long. V was clipped by 5 bases and J by 3 bases; unmatched bases: 24. The germline V gene has CDR1 PRHDT and CDR2 FYEKMQ (reference sequence). This CDR3 reads CASSQTGTGLIRPVYYEQYF. The CDR3 DNA is TGTGCCAGCAGCCAAACCGGGACAGGCCTTATCCGACCCGTCTACTACGAGCAGTACTTC. The variable domain in full, with the rest retrieved from reference TRBV13 and TRBJ2-7, is AAGVIQSPRHLIKEKRETATLKCYPIPRHDTVYWYQQGPGQDPQFLISFYEKMQSDKGSIPDRFSAQQFSDYHSELNMSSLELGDSALYFCASSQTGTGLIRPVYYEQYFGPGTRLTVT.

This clonotype was seen a handful of times. The chain recombines TRBV24-1 with TRBJ2-5; D is unclear. The CDR3 loop spans 13 amino acids. From germline, CDR1 is KGHDR and CDR2 SFDVKD. Trimming took 4 bases from V and 4 from J, leaving 9 bases between them. The CDR3 region has the DNA TGTGCCACCAGTGACCCGGCGAGAGAGACCCAGTACTTC. It is translated as CATSDPARETQYF.

The V and J genes are TRBV12-3 or TRBV12-4 and TRBJ1-1, with D perhaps matching TRBD1 (5 bases). The CDR3 is 14 amino acids. The V and J ends lost 9 bases and 0 bases respectively, with 14 bases between them. This chain's CDR3 is CASTTRTLNTEAFF. The DNA for the CDR3 is TGTGCCAGTACGACCCGGACACTGAACACTGAAGCTTTCTTT.

The chain recombines TRBV29-1 with TRBJ1-2, with 7 positions matching TRBD1. This CDR3 contains 12 residues. CDR1 and CDR2 from the germline V gene are SQVTM and ANQGSEA. Germline trimming cut 4 bases from V and 8 bases from J; bases unmatched to any gene: 7. CDR3 nucleotides: TGCAGCGTTGGCCAGACAGGGAACGGCTACACCTTC. Its translation is CSVGQTGNGYTF. Complete variable domain (other parts from reference TRBV29-1 and TRBJ1-2): SAVISQKPSRDICQRGTSLTIQCQVDSQVTMMFWYRQQPGQSLTLIATANQGSEATYESGFVIDKFPISRPNLTFSTLTVSNMSPEDSSIYLCSVGQTGNGYTFGSGTRLTVV.

The chain is built from TRBV6-6 and TRBJ2-3; 7 nucleotides line up with TRBD2. The CDR3 is made up of 15 amino acids. V trimming: 0 bases; J trimming: 6 bases; junction bases outside the gene matches: 6. Germline V lookup: CDR1 MNHNY, CDR2 SVGAGI (reference sequence). The CDR3 DNA reads as TGTGCCAGCAGTTACTCGGGGGGGGGTTTGGATACGCAGTATTTT. It specifies CASSYSGGGLDTQYF.